This T cell receptor (beta chain) is from a study of T cell changes during pregnancy in multiple sclerosis. Unmatched junction bases numbered 14, after V lost 3 bases and J lost 7 bases. Germline CDR1 SNHLY, CDR2 FYNNEI. This CDR3 contains 18 residues. This table comes from immunoSEQ multiplex PCR, and its TCRdb copy is limited to in-frame clones, with some not included. This sample has 70,000 to 80,000 clones; about 90% occur once, and the top ten carry about 0.42%. This chain connects TRBV2 to TRBJ2-5, with TRBD2 identical over 13 bases. The TCR originated in a female donor with multiple sclerosis, enrolled in a pregnancy study. This sample comprised CD4+ T cells from peripheral blood mononuclear cells, obtained before pregnancy. The CDR3 here is CASSEWTSGRKARGTQYF. CDR3 sequence (DNA): TGTGCCAGCAGTGAGTGGACTAGCGGGAGAAAGGCGAGGGGGACCCAGTACTTC.